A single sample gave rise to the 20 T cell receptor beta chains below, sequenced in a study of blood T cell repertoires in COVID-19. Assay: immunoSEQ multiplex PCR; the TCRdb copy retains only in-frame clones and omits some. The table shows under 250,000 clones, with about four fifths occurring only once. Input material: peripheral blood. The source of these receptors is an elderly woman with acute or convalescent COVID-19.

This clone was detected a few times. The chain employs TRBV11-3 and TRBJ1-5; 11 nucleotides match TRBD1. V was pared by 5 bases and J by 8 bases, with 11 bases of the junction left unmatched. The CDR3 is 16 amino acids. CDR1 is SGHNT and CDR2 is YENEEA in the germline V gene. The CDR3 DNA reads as TGTGCCAGCAGCCCAGGGACAGGGGGAGCGGGAGAGCCCCAGCATTTT. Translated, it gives CASSPGTGGAGEPQHF.

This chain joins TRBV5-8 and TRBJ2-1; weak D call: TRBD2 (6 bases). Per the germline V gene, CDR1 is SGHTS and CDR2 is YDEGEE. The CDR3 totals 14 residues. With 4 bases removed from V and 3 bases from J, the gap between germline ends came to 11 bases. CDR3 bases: TGTGCCAGCAGCCCGGGAGTGGGCTACAATGAGCAGTTCTTC. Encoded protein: CASSPGVGYNEQFF.

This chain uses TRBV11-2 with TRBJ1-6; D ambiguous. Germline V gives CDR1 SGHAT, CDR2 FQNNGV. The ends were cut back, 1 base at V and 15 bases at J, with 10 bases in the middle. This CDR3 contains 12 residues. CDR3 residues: CASSLGTTGLHF. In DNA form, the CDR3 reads TGTGCCAGCAGCTTAGGTACGACGGGCCTCCACTTT.

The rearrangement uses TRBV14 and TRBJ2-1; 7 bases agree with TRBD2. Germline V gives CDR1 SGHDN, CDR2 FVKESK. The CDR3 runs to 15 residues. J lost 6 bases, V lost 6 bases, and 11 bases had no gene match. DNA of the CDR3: TGTGCCAGCAGTCAACCCACGGGAGGACGCAATGAGCAGTTCTTC. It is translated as CASSQPTGGRNEQFF. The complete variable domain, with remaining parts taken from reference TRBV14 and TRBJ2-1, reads EAGVTQFPSHSVIEKGQTVTLRCDPISGHDNLYWYRRVMGKEIKFLLHFVKESKQDESGMPNNRFLAERTGGTYSTLKVQPAELEDSGVYFCASSQPTGGRNEQFFGPGTRLTVL.

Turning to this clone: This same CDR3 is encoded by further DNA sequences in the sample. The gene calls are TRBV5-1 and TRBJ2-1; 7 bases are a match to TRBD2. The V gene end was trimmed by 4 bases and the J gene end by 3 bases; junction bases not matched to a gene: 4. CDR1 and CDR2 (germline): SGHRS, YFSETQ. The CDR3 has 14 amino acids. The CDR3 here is CASSRTGGYNEQFF. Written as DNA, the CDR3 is TGCGCCAGCAGCCGAACGGGGGGCTACAATGAGCAGTTCTTC.

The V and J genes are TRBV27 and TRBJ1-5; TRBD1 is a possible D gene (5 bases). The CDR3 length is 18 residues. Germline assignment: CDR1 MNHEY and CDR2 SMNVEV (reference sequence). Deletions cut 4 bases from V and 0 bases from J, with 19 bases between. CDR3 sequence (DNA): TGTGCCAGCAGTTATAAGCGACCCCAGGGTAATAGCAATCAGCCCCAGCATTTT. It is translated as CASSYKRPQGNSNQPQHF.

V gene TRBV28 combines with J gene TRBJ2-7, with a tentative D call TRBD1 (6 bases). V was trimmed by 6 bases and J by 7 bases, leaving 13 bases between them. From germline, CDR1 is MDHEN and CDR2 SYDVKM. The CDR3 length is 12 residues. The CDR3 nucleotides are TGTGCCAGCAGGGGGACACTACGGGAGCAGTACTTC. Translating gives CASRGTLREQYF.

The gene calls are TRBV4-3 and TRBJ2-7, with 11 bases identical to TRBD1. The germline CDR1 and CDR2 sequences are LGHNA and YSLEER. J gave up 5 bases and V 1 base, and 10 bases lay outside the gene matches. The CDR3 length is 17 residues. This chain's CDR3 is CASSQGGIGQGADEQYF. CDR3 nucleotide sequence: TGCGCCAGCAGCCAAGGGGGTATTGGACAGGGGGCTGACGAGCAGTACTTC.

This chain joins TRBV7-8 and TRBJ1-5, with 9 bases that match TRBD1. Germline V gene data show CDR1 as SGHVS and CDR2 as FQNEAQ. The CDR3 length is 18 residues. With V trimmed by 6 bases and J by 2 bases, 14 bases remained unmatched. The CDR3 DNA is TGTGCCAGCAGTCCAATACCTACAGGGGGCCTAGGCAATCAGCCCCAGCATTTT. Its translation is CASSPIPTGGLGNQPQHF.

The CDR3 reads CASSTDGQLNTEAFF. Written as DNA, the CDR3 is TGTGCCAGCAGCACCGACGGACAGCTGAACACTGAAGCTTTCTTT. The rearrangement uses TRBV7-2 and TRBJ1-1; a possible D gene is TRBD1 (6 bases). The germline V gene has CDR1 SGHTA and CDR2 FQGNSA. Trimming shortened V by 5 bases and J by 0 bases, and 13 bases separated the two germline ends. The length of the CDR3 is 15 residues.

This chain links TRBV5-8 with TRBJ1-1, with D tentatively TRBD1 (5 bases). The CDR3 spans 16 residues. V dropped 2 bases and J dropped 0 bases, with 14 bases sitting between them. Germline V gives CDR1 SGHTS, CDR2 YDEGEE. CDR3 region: CASSFRRGGMNTEAFF. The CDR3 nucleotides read TGTGCCAGCAGCTTTCGGCGGGGGGGGATGAACACTGAAGCTTTCTTT.

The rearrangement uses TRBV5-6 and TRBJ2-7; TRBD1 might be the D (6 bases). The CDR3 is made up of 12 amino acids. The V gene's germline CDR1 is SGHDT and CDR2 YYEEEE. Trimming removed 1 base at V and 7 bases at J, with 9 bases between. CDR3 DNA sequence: TGTGCCAGCAGCTTGACAGGGTTTGAGCAGTACTTC. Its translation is CASSLTGFEQYF.

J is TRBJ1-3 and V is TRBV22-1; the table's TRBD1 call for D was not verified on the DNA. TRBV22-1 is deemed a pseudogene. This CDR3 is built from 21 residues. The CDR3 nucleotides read TGTCCTGGGAGCGCCAGGGTCCGGGACAGGGGGCATGGGGGGTCTGGAAACACCATATATTTT. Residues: CPGSARVRDRGHGGSGNTIYF.

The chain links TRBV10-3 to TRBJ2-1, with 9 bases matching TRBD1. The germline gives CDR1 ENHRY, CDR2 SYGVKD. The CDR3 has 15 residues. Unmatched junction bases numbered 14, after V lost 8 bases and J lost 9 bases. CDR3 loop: CAIATPGQGGGEQFF. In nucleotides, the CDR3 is TGTGCCATCGCTACTCCGGGACAGGGAGGGGGTGAGCAGTTCTTC.

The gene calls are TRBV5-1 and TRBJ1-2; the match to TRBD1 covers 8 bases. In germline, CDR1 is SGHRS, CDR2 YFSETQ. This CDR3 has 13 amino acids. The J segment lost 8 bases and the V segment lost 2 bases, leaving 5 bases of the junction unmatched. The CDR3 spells CASSFRGPEGYTF. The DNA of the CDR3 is TGCGCCAGCAGCTTCAGGGGGCCGGAAGGCTACACCTTC.

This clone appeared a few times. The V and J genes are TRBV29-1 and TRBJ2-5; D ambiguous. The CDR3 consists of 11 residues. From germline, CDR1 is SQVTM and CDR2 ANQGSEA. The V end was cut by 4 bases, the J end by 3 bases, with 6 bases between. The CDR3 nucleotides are TGCAGCGTTGTCCCAAAAGAGACCCAGTACTTC. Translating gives CSVVPKETQYF.

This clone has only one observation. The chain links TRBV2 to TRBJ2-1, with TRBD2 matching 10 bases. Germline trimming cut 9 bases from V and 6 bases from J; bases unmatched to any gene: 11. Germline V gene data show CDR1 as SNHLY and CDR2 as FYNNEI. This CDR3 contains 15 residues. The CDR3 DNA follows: TGTGCCAGTAATAGCGGGGGGTCTCCCTCCAATGAGCAGTTCTTC. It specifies CASNSGGSPSNEQFF.

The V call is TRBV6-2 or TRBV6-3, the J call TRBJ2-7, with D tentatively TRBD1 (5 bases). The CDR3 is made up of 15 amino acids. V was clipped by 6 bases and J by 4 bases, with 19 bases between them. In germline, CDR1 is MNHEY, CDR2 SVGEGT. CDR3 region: CASSSPRERAYEQYF. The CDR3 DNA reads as TGTGCCAGCAGCTCCCCCAGGGAAAGGGCGTACGAGCAGTACTTC.

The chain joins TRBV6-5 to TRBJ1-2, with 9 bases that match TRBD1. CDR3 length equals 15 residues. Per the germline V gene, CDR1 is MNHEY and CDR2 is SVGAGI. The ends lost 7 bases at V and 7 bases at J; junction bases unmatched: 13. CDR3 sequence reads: CASTRQGQGSGGYTF. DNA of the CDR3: TGTGCCAGCACCCGTCAGGGACAGGGATCCGGTGGCTACACCTTC.

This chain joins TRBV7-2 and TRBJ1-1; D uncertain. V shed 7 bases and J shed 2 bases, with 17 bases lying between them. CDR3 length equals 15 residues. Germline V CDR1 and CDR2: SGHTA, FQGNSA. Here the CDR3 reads CASTFMRADNTEAFF. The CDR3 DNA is TGTGCCAGCACCTTTATGAGGGCAGACAACACTGAAGCTTTCTTT. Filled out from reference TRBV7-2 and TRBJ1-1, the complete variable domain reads GAGVSQSPSNKVTEKGKDVELRCDPISGHTALYWYRQSLGQGLEFLIYFQGNSAPDKSGLPSDRFSAERTGGSVSTLTIQRTQQEDSAVYLCASTFMRADNTEAFFGQGTRLTVV.